Shown below are 13 T cell receptor beta chains from a single sample sequenced in a study of T cell responses to AZD1222 COVID-19 vaccine. The method was immunoSEQ multiplex PCR; TCRdb's version includes in-frame clones alone and lacks a portion of them. The table includes over 45,000 clones, about 85% detected once. Sequences were derived from peripheral blood, sampled on day 0 of AZD1222 vaccination. Receptors originate from an adult in good health.

The CDR3 spells CASSVQGAHGYTF. CDR3 bases: TGTGCCAGCAGCGTACAGGGGGCTCATGGCTACACCTTC. This sequence joins TRBV28 and TRBJ1-2, with 9 bases matching TRBD1. The germline V gene has CDR1 MDHEN and CDR2 SYDVKM. The CDR3 contains 13 residues. V trimming: 6 bases; J trimming: 6 bases; junction bases outside the gene matches: 5.

The J gene is TRBJ2-1, the V gene TRBV4-1, with 8 bases identical to TRBD2. The V gene end was trimmed by 3 bases and the J gene end by 8 bases; junction bases not matched to a gene: 9. The CDR3 spans 15 residues. The V gene's germline CDR1 is MGHRA and CDR2 YSYEKL. CDR3 nucleotide sequence: TGCGCCAGCAGCCAGAATTCGGGGGGGGGCTATGAGCAGTTCTTC. It codes for CASSQNSGGGYEQFF.

The rearrangement uses TRBV29-1 and TRBJ2-7; D gene unclear. Germline V gene sequence: CDR1 SQVTM, CDR2 ANQGSEA. This CDR3 contains 13 residues. V was clipped by 1 base and J by 2 bases, with 9 bases between them. In nucleotides, the CDR3 is TGCAGCGTTGAAGGCGGAAATCCCTACGAGCAGTACTTC. As protein: CSVEGGNPYEQYF.

As DNA, the CDR3 is TGTGCCAGCAGCTTATGGGGGACATCTAATCAGCCCCAGCATTTT. This gives the protein CASSLWGTSNQPQHF. The gene calls are TRBV7-2 and TRBJ1-5; possible D gene TRBD1, 6 bases. CDR1 and CDR2 (germline): SGHTA, FQGNSA. V lost 2 bases and J 4 bases, leaving 12 bases between the germline ends. The CDR3 has 15 amino acids.

The V and J genes are TRBV27 and TRBJ1-2; 11 nucleotides match TRBD1. Trimming cost V 6 bases and J 7 bases; bases outside gene matches: 10. Germline values: CDR1 MNHEY, CDR2 SMNVEV (reference sequence). The CDR3 is made up of 15 amino acids. DNA for the CDR3: TGTGCCAGCAGATGGACAGGGGGCGCACGTAGTGGCTACACCTTC. Protein: CASRWTGGARSGYTF.

This chain uses TRBV6-5 with TRBJ1-5; D gene uncertain. CDR1 and CDR2 from the germline V gene are MNHEY and SVGAGI. The V gene lost 8 bases and the J gene lost 5 bases, with 13 bases spanning the gap. The CDR3 runs 13 residues. CDR3 DNA: TGTGCCAGCGTGGAGGGATACGATCAGCCCCAGCATTTT. Translating it yields CASVEGYDQPQHF.

This chain uses TRBV19 with TRBJ2-7; the D is unclear. The germline V gene encodes CDR1 LNHDA and CDR2 SQIVND (reference sequence). V was pared by 6 bases and J by 3 bases, with 12 bases between. CDR3 length equals 13 residues. The CDR3 DNA reads TGTGCCAGTAGCCCCGGGTGGGGCTACGAGCAGTACTTC. It codes for CASSPGWGYEQYF.

The gene calls are TRBV20-1 and TRBJ2-2; no clear D. V was clipped by 3 bases and J by 5 bases, with 13 bases between them. Germline CDR1 DFQATT, CDR2 SNEGSKA (reference sequence). The CDR3 consists of 14 residues. In nucleotides, the CDR3 is TGCAGTGCTAGTTCGAGTTGGGGAACCGGGGAGCTGTTTTTT. Translation: CSASSSWGTGELFF.

The J gene is TRBJ1-2, the V gene TRBV5-1; unclear D gene. Germline V CDR1 and CDR2: SGHRS, YFSETQ. The CDR3 length is 12 residues. Trimming took off 0 bases at V and 8 bases at J, with 8 bases between the two ends. The CDR3 loop is CASSLESRGYTF. In nucleotides, the CDR3 is TGCGCCAGCAGCTTGGAGTCACGGGGCTACACCTTC.

The rearrangement links TRBV2 to TRBJ1-1; no reliable D call. V lost 4 bases to trimming and J lost 4 bases, with 13 bases between them. The CDR3 runs 14 residues. Germline loops: CDR1 SNHLY, CDR2 FYNNEI. The CDR3 bases are TGTGCCAGCAGTGTGGCGGTCCGGGGCACTGAAGCTTTCTTT. This gives the protein CASSVAVRGTEAFF.

This sequence joins TRBV9 and TRBJ1-2; D gene uncertain. The length of the CDR3 is 12 residues. V lost 0 bases and J 6 bases, leaving 6 bases between the germline ends. Germline V gene sequence: CDR1 SGDLS, CDR2 YYNGEE. CDR3 sequence: CASSVGVDGYTF. The DNA of the CDR3 is TGTGCCAGCAGCGTAGGGGTGGATGGCTACACCTTC. Supplemented by reference TRBV9 and TRBJ1-2, the full variable domain reads DSGVTQTPKHLITATGQRVTLRCSPRSGDLSVYWYQQSLDQGLQFLIQYYNGEERAKGNILERFSAQQFPDLHSELNLSSLELGDSALYFCASSVGVDGYTFGSGTRLTVV.

The chain employs TRBV29-1 and TRBJ2-7, with D possibly being TRBD1 (6 bases). The CDR3 loop spans 14 amino acids. V shed 5 bases and J shed 0 bases, with 14 bases lying between them. Germline values: CDR1 SQVTM, CDR2 ANQGSEA. CDR3: CSVQTGTYSYEQYF. CDR3 DNA: TGCAGCGTTCAAACCGGGACATACTCCTACGAGCAGTACTTC.

The V and J genes are TRBV4-2 and TRBJ2-6; D call uncertain. Germline V gene data show CDR1 as LGHNA and CDR2 as YNFKEQ. The CDR3 is 18 residues long. V was clipped by 0 bases and J by 0 bases, with 12 bases between them. The CDR3 DNA reads as TGTGCCAGCAGCCAAGATGCTGAAAAGAGCTCTGGGGCCAACGTCCTGACTTTC. Translation gives CASSQDAEKSSGANVLTF.